The next 10 T cell receptor beta chains were all read from a single sample in a study of identifying expanded T cells in peripheral blood (dated by TCRdb to between 2019 and 2020). Library method: the immunoSEQ multiplex PCR assay. TCRdb obtained this table from immuneACCESS and retained in-frame rearrangements with V and J assigned. These tables miss some clones; where compared with another copy, unresolved V genes account for less than half of the shortfall, and the remainder is unexplained. In all, the sample holds 70,000 to 95,000 clones, and 88% of those were seen once. The ten most abundant clones make up 3.9% of the sample. The sequencing input was blood. The receptors come from a person aged 18-69 years in good health.

The rearrangement uses TRBV10-1 and TRBJ2-1; 7 bases fit TRBD2. The V gene end was trimmed by 3 bases and the J gene end by 7 bases; junction bases not matched to a gene: 6. The CDR3 is made up of 14 amino acids. The germline CDR1 and CDR2 sequences are WNHNN and SYGVQD (reference sequence). The CDR3: CASSETSEGNEQFF. The CDR3 DNA reads TGCGCCAGCAGTGAAACTAGCGAGGGGAATGAGCAGTTCTTC.

This rearrangement joins TRBV19 to TRBJ1-3, with D possibly being TRBD1 (5 bases). The CDR3 consists of 15 residues. V lost 6 bases and J 4 bases, leaving 16 bases between the germline ends. CDR1 and CDR2 from the germline V gene are LNHDA and SQIVND (reference sequence). The CDR3 coding sequence is TGTGCCAGTAGCGAACTGGGGGTGACCGGAAACACCATATATTTT. It yields the protein CASSELGVTGNTIYF.

The chain recombines TRBV7-3 with TRBJ2-5, with 13 bases lining up with TRBD2. V was clipped by 5 bases and J by 5 bases; unmatched bases: 5. The germline V gene has CDR1 SGHTA and CDR2 FQGTGA. This CDR3 is built from 15 residues. CDR3 region: CASSRGLAGSETQYF. Written as DNA, the CDR3 is TGTGCCAGCAGCCGGGGACTAGCGGGGTCTGAGACCCAGTACTTC.

In this sample, this clone turned up once. The chain employs TRBV5-6 and TRBJ1-2; D is unclear. V dropped 4 bases and J dropped 8 bases, with 18 bases sitting between them. Germline CDR1 SGHDT, CDR2 YYEEEE. The CDR3 covers 14 residues. The CDR3 spells CASSEGVPLGGYTF. In DNA, the CDR3 is TGTGCCAGCAGCGAGGGTGTCCCCTTAGGCGGCTACACCTTC.

The V and J genes are TRBV6-5 and TRBJ2-1, with D possibly matching TRBD1 (6 bases). CDR1 and CDR2 from the germline V gene are MNHEY and SVGAGI. V dropped 3 bases and J dropped 12 bases, with 21 bases sitting between them. The CDR3 consists of 15 residues. CDR3 in amino acids: CASSYDTGSQKMQFF. The CDR3 DNA follows: TGTGCCAGCAGTTATGATACAGGGTCACAAAAAATGCAGTTCTTC.

This chain links TRBV7-3 with TRBJ2-5; D gene uncertain. The J call is in doubt because the DNA end fits TRBJ2-7 better. This CDR3 spans 14 amino acids. Germline V gene data show CDR1 as SGHTA and CDR2 as FQGTGA. The CDR3 loop reads CASSLTVDSYEQYF. In DNA form, the CDR3 reads TGTGCCAGCAGCTTAACGGTTGACTCCTACGAGCAGTACTTC.

The chain couples TRBV4-1 to TRBJ1-1; D gene uncertain. CDR3 size: 14 residues. The V end was cut by 0 bases, the J end by 4 bases, with 9 bases between. Germline lookup yields CDR1 MGHRA and CDR2 YSYEKL. The CDR3 DNA reads as TGCGCCAGCAGCCAAGAGTCAACGGTCACTGAAGCTTTCTTT. It translates to CASSQESTVTEAFF.

This clone was counted between two and nine times. The rearrangement joins TRBV9 to TRBJ1-2, with D tentatively TRBD1 (6 bases). V lost 3 bases and J lost 4, with 16 bases in between. CDR3 length equals 15 residues. Germline CDR1 is SGDLS and CDR2 is YYNGEE. Written as DNA, the CDR3 is TGTGCCAGCAGCGGAACAGGGTTAGGGCTCTATGGCTACACCTTC. Translated: CASSGTGLGLYGYTF. Full variable domain (remainder filled in from reference TRBV9 and TRBJ1-2): DSGVTQTPKHLITATGQRVTLRCSPRSGDLSVYWYQQSLDQGLQFLIQYYNGEERAKGNILERFSAQQFPDLHSELNLSSLELGDSALYFCASSGTGLGLYGYTFGSGTRLTVV.

A note on this clone: One end of the junction fails to match germline, which may point to a read error. The rearrangement uses TRBV18 and TRBJ2-5, with 10 bases matching TRBD1. Germline lookup yields CDR1 KGHSH and CDR2 LQKENI. This CDR3 is built from 17 residues. The CDR3 is CASSPPAGQGDQETQYF. Written as DNA, the CDR3 is TGTGCCAGCTCCCCACCCGCTGGACAGGGGGACCAAGAGACCCAGTACTTC.

The genes are TRBV5-1 and TRBJ1-3, with no clear D. Germline V lookup: CDR1 SGHRS, CDR2 YFSETQ. V was clipped by 3 bases and J by 0 bases, with 7 bases between them. The CDR3 runs 14 residues. The DNA for the CDR3 is TGCGCCAGCAGCTCGAACCCCTCTGGAAACACCATATATTTT. Translated: CASSSNPSGNTIYF. Full variable domain (outside the CDR3, taken from reference TRBV5-1 and TRBJ1-3): KAGVTQTPRYLIKTRGQQVTLSCSPISGHRSVSWYQQTPGQGLQFLFEYFSETQRNKGNFPGRFSGRQFSNSRSEMNVSTLELGDSALYLCASSSNPSGNTIYFGEGSWLTVV.